This TCR beta chain stems from a study of blood T cell repertoires in COVID-19 (TCRdb year 2020). General notes on the study: Samples from collaborators originated in the United States, Italy and Spain and spanned both the acute and convalescent phases of COVID-19. The repertoires were made available in a free public database intended to serve as a resource for research on the immune response to SARS-CoV-2. The samples were drawn from two sources: the first 160 participants of the ongoing ImmuneRACE study, and 1,000 to 1,500 subjects contributed by 6 global collaborators. The dataset comprised deeply sampled blood TCRbeta repertoires from subjects exposed to, actively infected with, or recovered from COVID-19. The prospective study material was composed of cDNA or gDNA derived from T cells, B-cell-depleted T cells, or PBMCs. Where HLA class I and class II types were available, the types were taken from metadata supplied by the sample provider, not from assay-based typing. The sample metadata nearly always contained a de-identified subject ID, COVID-19 status, age in years and sex.

In Seattle, one collaborating source enrolled patients while the infection was active and tracked those patients longitudinally over the course of disease. Whole blood was collected in K2EDTA tubes by collaborating institutions according to the institutions' own protocols. For TCRbeta analysis, collaborators shipped samples in one of three forms: frozen whole blood, isolated PBMCs, or DNA extracted from either of those sample types. Beyond this particular receptor, the publication reports: The quantity of clinical and demographic metadata differed by source and by participant and was supplied without curation.

In regard to this clone: Its specific antigen is unknown. Base quality data are lacking; no much larger clone is found one base away.

Including the terminal cysteine and phenylalanine, the CDR3 comprises 13 residues. Solely the CDR3 DNA is kept, with 39 bases framed from the first base. Relative to germline, V is 7 bases shorter and J is 3 bases shorter, with 12 bases between their ends. Looking up the germline V gene yields CDR1 MNHEY and CDR2 SVGAGI. TCRbeta CDR3 regions were amplified from genomic DNA using the immunoSEQ Assay, a bias-controlled multiplex PCR. Per the original workflow: The number of nucleated cells in each sample was estimated by amplification of reference gene primers within the assay. Sequence reads were collapsed and filtered to measure the absolute abundance of every unique TCRbeta CDR3 rearrangement. For each sample, productive Simpson clonality was calculated by taking the square root of Simpson's diversity index across productive rearrangements. Imported from immuneACCESS, the table was reduced by TCRdb to in-frame sequences with V and J called. These copies leave out some clones; in studies compared against another copy, an unresolved V gene accounts for under half, and the cause of the remainder is not known. V and J calls and clone size are copied from that table; D and trimming were computed from the DNA. This sample gives around 260,000 clones in total; approximately 89% of them show up just once. The ten largest account for 10% to 13% of the sample.

The receptor was derived from a woman between 65 and 79 years old with COVID-19, enrolled during active disease. This receptor chain uses TRBV6-5 and TRBJ1-1, with a tentative D gene TRBD1 over 5 matching bases. The sample taken for sequencing was peripheral blood. CDR3 loop: CASNSRVDTEAFF. At the DNA level, the sequence is TGTGCCAGCAACTCCAGGGTCGACACTGAAGCTTTCTTT.